These T cell receptor beta chains were read from a single sample in a study of blood T cell repertoires in COVID-19. Some clones are missing from TCRdb's copy, which holds only in-frame ones; the method was immunoSEQ multiplex PCR. The sample lists about 210,000 clones, 70% to 85% occurring once. Sequenced input: peripheral blood. These receptors all come from a man aged 35 to 55 who had recovered from COVID-19. The CDR3 runs from the conserved cysteine through the conserved F or W. A D gene is named only where the DNA matches it firmly. Where a row states a size, it is once, few, many or the class of an expanded clone; other rows omit it.

J	V	D	size	length	DNA	CDR3
TRBJ2-5	TRBV19	.	.	11	TGTGCCAGTAGTGTACAAGAGACCCAGTACTTC	CASSVQETQYF
TRBJ2-5	TRBV4-1	TRBD2	.	15	TGCGCCAGCACCAATAGCGGGGGGACCGAAGAGACCCAGTACTTC	CASTNSGGTEETQYF
TRBJ1-2	TRBV10-2	.	.	13	TGCGCCAGCAGCCGGGGTCCTAACTATGGCTACACCTTC	CASSRGPNYGYTF
TRBJ1-5	TRBV18	.	.	13	TGTGCCAGCCAACAGGGCCTTAATCAGCCCCAGCATTTT	CASQQGLNQPQHF
TRBJ1-6	TRBV5-4	.	.	15	TGTGCCAGCAGCAGCCCCGGGAAATCCAATTCACCCCTCCACTTT	CASSSPGKSNSPLHF
TRBJ2-3	TRBV4-3	TRBD1	few	15	TGCGCCAGCAGCCCCTCCCGGACAGGGACAGATACGCAGTATTTT	CASSPSRTGTDTQYF
TRBJ1-3	TRBV2	.	.	15	TGTGCCAGCAGTAGCGGTAGAGGGTTTGGAAACACCATATATTTT	CASSSGRGFGNTIYF
TRBJ2-5	TRBV4-3	.	.	15	TGCGCCAGCAGCCAAGAGTCTTGGAGCGGGGAGACCCAGTACTTC	CASSQESWSGETQYF
TRBJ1-4	TRBV30	TRBD1	.	14	TGTGCCTGGGGGACAGGCGGAACTAATGAAAAACTGTTTTTT	CAWGTGGTNEKLFF
TRBJ1-1	TRBV10-1	TRBD1	.	12	TGCGCCAGCAGCCCCGACAGGGGCGAACTTTTCTTT	CASSPDRGELFF
TRBJ1-2	TRBV4-1	.	.	14	TGCGCCAGCAGCCAAGAAAGGCAGGGAATGGGCTACACCTTC	CASSQERQGMGYTF
TRBJ2-7	TRBV5-1	TRBD1	.	15	TGCGCCAGCAGCTTGGAAACAGGGGGGACCTACGAGCAGTACTTC	CASSLETGGTYEQYF
TRBJ2-3	TRBV7-2	.	.	12	TGTGCCAGCAGCTTAGGATCTAACACGCAGTATTTT	CASSLGSNTQYF
TRBJ1-4	TRBV3-1/TRBV3-2	TRBD1	.	14	TGTGCCAGCAGCTACAGGGGGTATAATGAAAAACTGTTTTTT	CASSYRGYNEKLFF
TRBJ1-4	TRBV10-1	TRBD1	.	18	TGCGCCAGCAGTTTGACAGGGATCCAAGGGTTGTCTAATGAAAAACTGTTTTTT	CASSLTGIQGLSNEKLFF
TRBJ1-1	TRBV9	.	.	12	TGTGCCAGCAGCGTAGCTAGCGGTGAAGCTTTCTTT	CASSVASGEAFF
TRBJ1-6	TRBV27	TRBD1	.	14	TGTGCCAGCAGGACGACAGGGGGTGATTCACCCCTCCACTTT	CASRTTGGDSPLHF
TRBJ2-1	TRBV11-2	TRBD2	once	18	TGTGCCAGCAGTCGGGGGACTAGCGGGACCAGCCCCTACAATGAGCAGTTCTTC	CASSRGTSGTSPYNEQFF
TRBJ1-1	TRBV18	TRBD1	.	16	TGTGCCAGCTCACCCTATCCGGGACAGGGGAACACTGAAGCTTTCTTT	CASSPYPGQGNTEAFF
TRBJ2-7	TRBV9	.	.	13	TGTGCCAGCAGCGAGCAGGGTTGGGACGAGCAGTACTTC	CASSEQGWDEQYF
TRBJ2-7	TRBV11-2	.	.	12	TGTGCCAGCAGCTTAAGGGGCTACGAGCAGTACTTC	CASSLRGYEQYF
TRBJ1-3	TRBV18	TRBD1	.	16	TGTGCCAGCTCACCACGGACAGGCAACTCTGGAAACACCATATATTTT	CASSPRTGNSGNTIYF
TRBJ1-5	TRBV2	TRBD1	.	15	TGTGCCAGCAGTATGACAGGGGGTATTCATCAGCCCCAGCATTTT	CASSMTGGIHQPQHF
TRBJ2-1	TRBV30	TRBD2	.	16	TGTGCCTGGAGCAAACTTCTCCAGCGGGAGGGAAATGAGCAGTTCTTC	CAWSKLLQREGNEQFF
TRBJ1-5	TRBV7-9	.	.	14	TGTGCCAGCAGCGTCGACAACATCAATCAGCCCCAGCATTTT	CASSVDNINQPQHF
TRBJ1-4	TRBV19	TRBD1	.	14	TGTGCCAGTAGCCCCCTACAGGGGGACGAAAAACTGTTTTTT	CASSPLQGDEKLFF
TRBJ1-2	TRBV2	TRBD1	.	16	TGTGCCAGCAATGGGGACAGGGTACTTACTAACTATGGCTACACCTTC	CASNGDRVLTNYGYTF